This passage covers 19 T cell receptor beta chains from one sample sequenced in a study of cytotoxic CD8 clonotypes in ibrutinib-treated CLL. The assay was immunoSEQ multiplex PCR, and TCRdb's table has in-frame clones only and misses some. The repertoire includes roughly 160,000 clones, 70% to 85% of them detected once, and less than 6% sits in the top ten. Sequencing used PBMCs, obtained after 24 months of ibrutinib treatment. The receptors come from a human donor with chronic lymphocytic leukemia.

A remark on this clone: The junction shows a germline mismatch at one end, possibly a read error. V gene TRBV7-2 combines with J gene TRBJ2-3, with TRBD2 matching 10 bases. CDR1 is SGHTA, CDR2 FQGNSA, per germline. CDR3 length: 14 residues. The CDR3 DNA reads as TGTGCCAGCAGGTTAGCGGGAGGAACAGATACGCAGTATTTT. Its protein is CASRLAGGTDTQYF.

V and J are TRBV2 and TRBJ2-7; D ambiguous. With 4 bases removed from V and 6 bases from J, the gap between germline ends came to 19 bases. Looked up from germline, CDR1 is SNHLY and CDR2 is FYNNEI. The CDR3 spans 15 residues. CDR3 loop: CASSAGDWAAGEQYF. In DNA form, the CDR3 reads TGTGCCAGCAGTGCGGGTGACTGGGCCGCAGGCGAGCAGTACTTC. The variable domain in full, with the rest retrieved from reference TRBV2 and TRBJ2-7, is EPEVTQTPSHQVTQMGQEVILRCVPISNHLYFYWYRQILGQKVEFLVSFYNNEISEKSEIFDDQFSVERPDGSNFTLKIRSTKLEDSAMYFCASSAGDWAAGEQYFGPGTRLTVT.

The genes are TRBV2 and TRBJ2-1, with TRBD1 matching 8 bases. The J segment lost 8 bases and the V segment lost 5 bases, leaving 14 bases of the junction unmatched. The CDR3 is made up of 16 amino acids. The germline gives CDR1 SNHLY, CDR2 FYNNEI. The CDR3 region is CASSTQPGQVPHEQFF. The CDR3 region has the DNA TGTGCCAGCAGTACCCAACCGGGACAGGTCCCCCATGAGCAGTTCTTC.

A single count supports this clone. CDR3 loop: CASSPQEGFSYEQYF. For the CDR3, the DNA is TGTGCCAGCTCACCACAGGAAGGGTTCTCCTACGAGCAGTACTTC. The chain links TRBV18 to TRBJ2-7; D uncertain. The CDR3 runs 15 residues. Looked up from germline, CDR1 is KGHSH and CDR2 is LQKENI. The germline V and J ends were trimmed by 1 base and 0 bases, with 10 bases remaining between them.

This clone appeared once. The chain uses TRBV19 and TRBJ1-1; possible D gene TRBD1, 5 bases. Looked up from germline, CDR1 is LNHDA and CDR2 is SQIVND (reference sequence). The CDR3 extends over 13 amino acids. The ends were cut back, 3 bases at V and 11 bases at J, with 16 bases in the middle. CDR3 residues: CASSMGGGIWAFF. As DNA, the CDR3 is TGTGCCAGTAGTATGGGGGGGGGAATTTGGGCTTTCTTT.

The chain carries TRBV10-1 and TRBJ2-7; D may be TRBD1 or TRBD2 (5 bases each). The CDR3 has 15 amino acids. The ends were cut back, 6 bases at V and 4 bases at J, with 19 bases in the middle. Germline V gene data show CDR1 as WNHNN and CDR2 as SYGVQD (reference sequence). The chain's CDR3 is CASRRCGDLLYEQYF. CDR3 coding DNA: TGCGCCAGCAGGCGTTGTGGGGACCTATTATACGAGCAGTACTTC.

This clone was counted a single time. The chain links TRBV30 to TRBJ2-1; TRBD2 agrees at 12 bases. Trimming cost V 0 bases and J 7 bases; bases outside gene matches: 7. CDR1 is GTSNPN, CDR2 SVGIG, per germline (reference sequence). This CDR3 has 16 residues. The CDR3 loop is CAWSVLPSGRENEQFF. CDR3 DNA: TGTGCCTGGAGTGTTCTTCCTAGCGGGAGGGAGAATGAGCAGTTCTTC.

This rearrangement joins TRBV7-2 to TRBJ1-2, with D unresolved. Germline CDR1 and CDR2: SGHTA and FQGNSA. Trimming removed 2 bases from V and 2 bases from J, with 3 bases in between. The CDR3 loop spans 12 amino acids. CDR3 in DNA: TGTGCCAGCAGCTTACTAAACTATGGCTACACCTTC. The encoded protein is CASSLLNYGYTF.

This clone has a handful of counts. The V call is TRBV6-5, the J call TRBJ1-4; D remains unclear. The CDR3 totals 15 residues. The germline V gene encodes CDR1 MNHEY and CDR2 SVGAGI. Trimming removed 0 bases from V and 10 bases from J, with 15 bases in between. CDR3 DNA sequence: TGTGCCAGCAGTTACTCCCTAGTGGAGGGTGGAAAACTGTTTTTT. Amino acid sequence: CASSYSLVEGGKLFF.

The chain employs TRBV29-1 and TRBJ1-4; the D is unclear. V was trimmed by 5 bases and J by 4 bases, leaving 8 bases between them. The germline CDR1 and CDR2 sequences are SQVTM and ANQGSEA. The CDR3 runs to 12 residues. DNA of the CDR3: TGCAGCGTTCTAGAATTTAATGAAAAACTGTTTTTT. This translates into CSVLEFNEKLFF.

A word on this clone: Additional DNA sequences in this sample encode the identical CDR3. The chain uses TRBV4-1 and TRBJ2-6, with no clear D. V gave up 3 bases and J gave up 0 bases, with 12 bases separating them. This CDR3 region has 17 residues. Germline values: CDR1 MGHRA, CDR2 YSYEKL. CDR3 bases: TGCGCCAGCAGCCAGGATAACCGCCTCTCTGGGGCCAACGTCCTGACTTTC. Translated, it gives CASSQDNRLSGANVLTF.

The chain links TRBV5-1 to TRBJ1-2; TRBD1 might be the D (5 bases). The CDR3 runs to 15 residues. The germline V and J ends were trimmed by 0 bases and 0 bases, with 9 bases remaining between them. The germline V gene encodes CDR1 SGHRS and CDR2 YFSETQ. CDR3 nucleotides: TGCGCCAGCAGCTTGGCGGGGCAATCTAACTATGGCTACACCTTC. It codes for CASSLAGQSNYGYTF. The full variable domain, rest sourced from reference TRBV5-1 and TRBJ1-2, is KAGVTQTPRYLIKTRGQQVTLSCSPISGHRSVSWYQQTPGQGLQFLFEYFSETQRNKGNFPGRFSGRQFSNSRSEMNVSTLELGDSALYLCASSLAGQSNYGYTFGSGTRLTVV.

J is TRBJ1-3 and V is TRBV11-3, with a tentative D call TRBD1 (5 bases). This CDR3 has 17 amino acids. The V end lost 3 bases, the J end lost 0 bases, and 15 bases lay between the germline ends. Germline-derived CDR1 and CDR2 are SGHNT and YENEEA. The CDR3 bases are TGTGCCAGCAGCTTCGGGTCAGGGCCAAGCTCTGGAAACACCATATATTTT. This encodes CASSFGSGPSSGNTIYF.

This clone was seen only a few times. The chain couples TRBV5-1 to TRBJ2-7; TRBD2 is a possible D gene (5 bases). Trimming stripped 2 bases from V and 3 bases from J, with 15 bases between. The CDR3 is 15 residues long. Germline CDR1 SGHRS, CDR2 YFSETQ. Written as DNA, the CDR3 is TGCGCCAGCAGCTTCGGAGAGGGTCTTCGCTACGAGCAGTACTTC. Translating it yields CASSFGEGLRYEQYF.

Ten or more counts support this clone. This rearrangement joins TRBV27 to TRBJ1-2; perhaps TRBD1 as D (6 bases). Trimming left V 1 base short and J 2 bases short, with 11 bases between. This CDR3 has 15 amino acids. CDR1 and CDR2 from the germline V gene are MNHEY and SMNVEV (reference sequence). This chain's CDR3 is CASSLYQGWNYGYTF. As DNA, the CDR3 is TGTGCCAGCAGTTTATACCAGGGGTGGAACTATGGCTACACCTTC.

J is TRBJ2-3 and V is TRBV28; tentatively, D is TRBD1 (6 bases). Germline V gene data show CDR1 as MDHEN and CDR2 as SYDVKM. The CDR3 is 14 amino acids. V lost 2 bases and J lost 4, with 10 bases in between. For the CDR3, the DNA is TGTGCCAGCAGTTTAGCCAGGGGCGCAGATACGCAGTATTTT. Its translation: CASSLARGADTQYF.

The gene calls are TRBV9 and TRBJ2-7, with D unclear. The CDR3 contains 15 residues. The V gene lost 0 bases and the J gene lost 0 bases, with 10 bases spanning the gap. The germline V gene encodes CDR1 SGDLS and CDR2 YYNGEE. CDR3 protein: CASSVEPGRSYEQYF. CDR3 bases: TGTGCCAGCAGCGTAGAACCAGGACGCTCCTACGAGCAGTACTTC.

The chain couples TRBV18 to TRBJ1-5; D remains ambiguous. Deletions cut 4 bases from V and 2 bases from J, with 9 bases between. CDR3 length equals 14 residues. Germline loops: CDR1 KGHSH, CDR2 LQKENI. The CDR3 bases are TGTGCCAGCTCACTGGAGATCGGCAATCAGCCCCAGCATTTT. This codes for CASSLEIGNQPQHF. Full variable domain (remainder filled in from reference TRBV18 and TRBJ1-5): NAGVMQNPRHLVRRRGQEARLRCSPMKGHSHVYWYRQLPEEGLKFMVYLQKENIIDESGMPKERFSAEFPKEGPSILRIQQVVRGDSAAYFCASSLEIGNQPQHFGDGTRLSIL.

This sequence joins TRBV7-8 and TRBJ1-4; D uncertain. Trimming removed 3 bases at V and 4 bases at J, with 9 bases between. Germline V gene sequence: CDR1 SGHVS, CDR2 FQNEAQ. CDR3 length: 14 amino acids. CDR3 in DNA: TGTGCCAGCAGCTTTTGGCAGAATAATGAAAAACTGTTTTTT. Translation gives CASSFWQNNEKLFF.